This entry lists 21 T cell receptor beta chains sequenced from one sample in a study of blood T cell repertoires in COVID-19. Generated by immunoSEQ multiplex PCR, the TCRdb table keeps only in-frame clones and is missing some. The sample contains roughly 290,000 clones, around 89% of which appear only once. The source material was peripheral blood. Receptors were obtained from a man aged 30 to 39 with acute or convalescent COVID-19.

The chain uses TRBV5-1 and TRBJ1-1; tentatively, D is TRBD1 (5 bases). Germline lookup yields CDR1 SGHRS and CDR2 YFSETQ. Trimming cost V 4 bases and J 4 bases, with 11 bases left between them. This CDR3 spans 13 amino acids. CDR3 region: CASSPLGATEAFF. For the CDR3, the DNA is TGCGCCAGCAGCCCTTTAGGGGCCACTGAAGCTTTCTTT. Full variable domain (missing parts from reference TRBV5-1 and TRBJ1-1): KAGVTQTPRYLIKTRGQQVTLSCSPISGHRSVSWYQQTPGQGLQFLFEYFSETQRNKGNFPGRFSGRQFSNSRSEMNVSTLELGDSALYLCASSPLGATEAFFGQGTRLTVV.

The rearrangement uses TRBV4-1 and TRBJ2-3, with 8 positions matching TRBD2. The CDR3 extends over 14 amino acids. The trim removed 1 base at V and 5 bases at J, leaving 2 bases unmatched. CDR1 is MGHRA, CDR2 YSYEKL, per germline. CDR3 in DNA: TGCGCCAGCAGCCAAGTCCTAGCGGGAGATACGCAGTATTTT. Translated: CASSQVLAGDTQYF.

The chain links TRBV5-1 to TRBJ1-3, with 7 bases identical to TRBD1. This CDR3 comprises 16 residues. J was trimmed by 0 bases and V by 3 bases; bases with no gene match: 6. Germline lookup yields CDR1 SGHRS and CDR2 YFSETQ. Here the CDR3 reads CASSSLGTVSGNTIYF. Written as DNA, the CDR3 is TGCGCCAGCAGCTCCCTTGGGACAGTCTCTGGAAACACCATATATTTT. The entire variable domain, with the rest obtained from reference TRBV5-1 and TRBJ1-3, is as follows: KAGVTQTPRYLIKTRGQQVTLSCSPISGHRSVSWYQQTPGQGLQFLFEYFSETQRNKGNFPGRFSGRQFSNSRSEMNVSTLELGDSALYLCASSSLGTVSGNTIYFGEGSWLTVV.

This clone was observed a single time. The rearrangement links TRBV28 to TRBJ1-2; a possible D gene is TRBD1 (6 bases). The germline gives CDR1 MDHEN, CDR2 SYDVKM. V dropped 4 bases and J dropped 4 bases, with 10 bases sitting between them. CDR3 length: 13 amino acids. CDR3 amino acids: CASSWTVLYGYTF. CDR3 coding DNA: TGTGCCAGCAGTTGGACAGTGCTCTATGGCTACACCTTC.

J is TRBJ1-1 and V is TRBV19, with a tentative D call TRBD1 (6 bases). V lost 3 bases and J 0 bases, leaving 11 bases between the germline ends. The CDR3 consists of 15 residues. Germline CDR1 LNHDA, CDR2 SQIVND (reference sequence). In nucleotides, the CDR3 is TGTGCCAGTAGTATCTACAGGGAGATGAACACTGAAGCTTTCTTT. This gives the protein CASSIYREMNTEAFF.

The CDR3 here is CASSYSTYNEQFF. DNA of the CDR3: TGTGCCAGCAGTTACTCCACCTACAATGAGCAGTTCTTC. The chain couples TRBV28 to TRBJ2-1; D remains ambiguous. V lost 4 bases to trimming and J lost 2 bases, with 6 bases between them. The CDR3 runs 13 residues. Germline V gene lookup returns CDR1 MDHEN and CDR2 SYDVKM. Combining the CDR3 with reference TRBV28 and TRBJ2-1 gives the whole variable domain DVKVTQSSRYLVKRTGEKVFLECVQDMDHENMFWYRQDPGLGLRLIYFSYDVKMKEKGDIPEGYSVSREKKERFSLILESASTNQTSMYLCASSYSTYNEQFFGPGTRLTVL.

The rearrangement links TRBV11-2 to TRBJ2-1; D is possibly TRBD1 (6 bases). The V gene's germline CDR1 is SGHAT and CDR2 FQNNGV. The CDR3 runs to 14 residues. Trimming stripped 5 bases from V and 10 bases from J, with 18 bases between. The CDR3 loop reads CASSPIEQGWEQFF. The CDR3 coding sequence is TGTGCCAGCAGCCCAATAGAACAGGGATGGGAGCAGTTCTTC.

The chain joins TRBV5-4 to TRBJ2-5, with D possibly being TRBD2 (6 bases). The CDR3 has 13 residues. Trimming shortened V by 4 bases and J by 2 bases, and 9 bases separated the two germline ends. The germline V gene has CDR1 SGHNT and CDR2 YYREEE (reference sequence). CDR3 in amino acids: CASSAGKQETQYF. The CDR3 DNA reads TGTGCCAGCAGCGCGGGGAAACAAGAGACCCAGTACTTC.

V usage is TRBV30 and J usage is TRBJ2-3; 7 bases map to TRBD2. The germline V gene encodes CDR1 GTSNPN and CDR2 SVGIG (reference sequence). The CDR3 is 15 residues long. The DNA for the CDR3 is TGTGCGACCCAGACTAGCCATTTATACACAGATACGCAGTATTTT. It specifies CATQTSHLYTDTQYF.

In its sample, this clone was seen once. The chain carries TRBV7-2 and TRBJ1-5; 7 bases align to TRBD1. The CDR3 sequence is 18 residues long. V shed 3 bases and J 0 bases; nucleotides not matched to a gene: 11. CDR1 and CDR2 from the germline V gene are SGHTA and FQGNSA. CDR3 in DNA: TGTGCCAGCAGCTTTACCGGGACAGCTTTTTATAGCAATCAGCCCCAGCATTTT. It translates to CASSFTGTAFYSNQPQHF.

The chain recombines TRBV3-1 (or the pseudogene TRBV3-2) with TRBJ2-1; 11 bases are shared with TRBD2. V lost 4 bases and J lost 4; bases outside the gene matches: 0. There are 14 residues in the CDR3. CDR1 and CDR2 from the germline V gene are LGHDT and YNNKEL (reference sequence). The CDR3 region has the DNA TGTGCCAGCAGCCTAGCGGGAGGGTACAATGAGCAGTTCTTC. The encoded protein is CASSLAGGYNEQFF.

The chain links TRBV27 to TRBJ1-2; D not resolved. In germline, CDR1 is MNHEY, CDR2 SMNVEV (reference sequence). V shed 5 bases and J shed 0 bases, with 10 bases lying between them. The CDR3 is made up of 14 amino acids. CDR3 amino acids: CASSRGLANYGYTF. DNA for the CDR3: TGTGCCAGCAGTCGGGGTCTAGCTAACTATGGCTACACCTTC.

The chain is built from TRBV30 and TRBJ1-1; tentative D call: TRBD1 (6 bases). Germline loops: CDR1 GTSNPN, CDR2 SVGIG (reference sequence). Trimming shortened V by 8 bases and J by 6 bases, and 19 bases separated the two germline ends. The CDR3 sequence is 13 residues long. The CDR3 nucleotides are TGTGCCGCACGAACTGACAGGTATCCTGAAGCTTTCTTT. As protein: CAARTDRYPEAFF.

The rearrangement joins TRBV2 to TRBJ1-5; D may be TRBD1 (5 bases). Per germline, CDR1 SNHLY and CDR2 FYNNEI. The CDR3 totals 13 residues. The V gene lost 6 bases and the J gene lost 9 bases, with 15 bases spanning the gap. The CDR3 loop reads CASRRRDQGPQHF. For the CDR3, the DNA is TGTGCCAGCAGGAGGAGGGACCAAGGGCCCCAGCATTTT.

The chain has TRBV12-3 or TRBV12-4 and TRBJ1-6, with D perhaps matching TRBD1 (5 bases). V lost 1 base and J 7 bases, leaving 5 bases between the germline ends. The length of the CDR3 is 13 residues. This chain's CDR3 is CASSLGQNSPLHF. CDR3 in DNA: TGTGCCAGCAGTTTAGGACAGAATTCACCCCTCCACTTT.

This chain links TRBV2 with TRBJ2-7; 8 bases map to TRBD1. The J segment lost 3 bases and the V segment lost 6 bases, leaving 10 bases of the junction unmatched. CDR3 length equals 15 residues. Germline V gives CDR1 SNHLY, CDR2 FYNNEI. CDR3 in amino acids: CASSHGQGIHYEQYF. The CDR3 DNA follows: TGTGCCAGCAGCCACGGACAGGGTATCCACTACGAGCAGTACTTC. Full variable domain (rest looked up from reference TRBV2 and TRBJ2-7): EPEVTQTPSHQVTQMGQEVILRCVPISNHLYFYWYRQILGQKVEFLVSFYNNEISEKSEIFDDQFSVERPDGSNFTLKIRSTKLEDSAMYFCASSHGQGIHYEQYFGPGTRLTVT.

This chain links TRBV3-1 (or the pseudogene TRBV3-2) with TRBJ1-1, with 7 nucleotides matching TRBD1. The CDR3 is made up of 15 amino acids. V shed 4 bases, J shed 2 bases, and the junction held 7 bases outside the gene matches. CDR1 is LGHDT and CDR2 is YNNKEL in the germline V gene (reference sequence). The CDR3 DNA reads TGTGCCAGCAGCCCCGGGGGACAGCATAACACTGAAGCTTTCTTT. Translated: CASSPGGQHNTEAFF.

CDR3 protein: CASRETGDIEQFF. DNA of the CDR3: TGTGCCAGCAGGGAAACAGGGGATATTGAGCAGTTCTTC. The rearrangement links TRBV6-6 to TRBJ2-1; 7 bases fit TRBD1. V lost 6 bases, J lost 9 bases, and 8 bases stayed unmatched. Germline V gives CDR1 MNHNY, CDR2 SVGAGI (reference sequence). This CDR3 is 13 amino acids long.

This chain connects TRBV4-1 to TRBJ1-3; no clear D gene. V lost 0 bases, J lost 0 bases, and 15 bases lay in between. The CDR3 sequence is 18 residues long. Per germline, CDR1 MGHRA and CDR2 YSYEKL. The CDR3 is CASSQDAPKLSSGNTIYF. In DNA form, the CDR3 reads TGCGCCAGCAGCCAAGATGCCCCTAAGCTGAGCTCTGGAAACACCATATATTTT.

This clone appeared once. V usage is TRBV11-3 and J usage is TRBJ2-7; D unresolved. CDR3 length: 12 amino acids. Germline V gene sequence: CDR1 SGHNT, CDR2 YENEEA. Trimming removed 5 bases from V and 7 bases from J, with 12 bases in between. CDR3 sequence (DNA): TGTGCCAGCAGCCTAATAGGAGAGGAGCAGTACTTC. Its translation is CASSLIGEEQYF. Full variable domain (remainder filled in from reference TRBV11-3 and TRBJ2-7): EAGVVQSPRYKIIEKKQPVAFWCNPISGHNTLYWYLQNLGQGPELLIRYENEEAVDDSQLPKDRFSAERLKGVDSTLKIQPAELGDSAVYLCASSLIGEEQYFGPGTRLTVT.

V and J are TRBV19 and TRBJ1-5; D may be TRBD1 (5 bases). The V end was cut by 6 bases, the J end by 0 bases, with 12 bases between. Germline assignment: CDR1 LNHDA and CDR2 SQIVND (reference sequence). The CDR3 contains 15 residues. CDR3 sequence: CASRPSGGSNQPQHF. For the CDR3, the DNA is TGTGCCAGTAGGCCTTCCGGGGGTAGCAATCAGCCCCAGCATTTT.